This entry is about one T cell receptor beta chain. The record originates from a study of blood T cell repertoires in COVID-19. This CDR3 spans 12 amino acids. Looked up from germline, CDR1 is SGHTA and CDR2 is FQGNSA. V dropped 5 bases and J dropped 2 bases, with 5 bases sitting between them. Clones were sequenced by immunoSEQ multiplex PCR, and TCRdb holds only the in-frame ones, with some missing. The table records about 110,000 clones, 72% of them present only once. The source is a woman aged 55-70 years with acute or convalescent COVID-19. The rearrangement joins TRBV7-2 to TRBJ2-3; D gene unclear. The specimen was peripheral blood. CDR3 coding DNA: TGTGCCAGCAGCACTTACACAGATACGCAGTATTTT. Amino acids: CASSTYTDTQYF.